These T cell receptor beta chains were read from a single sample in a study of breast tumors, draining lymph nodes, adjacent tissues. TCRdb ran MiXCR on the multiplex PCR reads and lists one entry per CDR3 protein. The table records tens of thousands of distinct CDR3 sequences, about 21% of them present only once. Material: axillary lymph node tissue. These receptors originate from a female donor with breast cancer. Some clones in this sample may be carry-over from other donors' samples. The CDR3 runs from the conserved cysteine through the conserved F or W. The D gene is left open where the match is weak. The listing skips clone size in some rows; elsewhere it reads once, few, many or a size class.

TRBJ1-4	many	TRBD1	TRBV7-9	TGTGCCAGCAGCGCGGGACAGGGAGAAAAACTGTTTTTT	CASSAGQGEKLFF
TRBJ2-1	many	TRBD2	TRBV14	TGTGCCAGCAGCCAAGATAGTAGCGGGATGGGGAATGAGCAGTTCTTC	CASSQDSSGMGNEQFF
TRBJ2-3	many	-	TRBV11-3	TGTGCCAGCAGCTTAGATAGCACAGATACGCAGTATTTT	CASSLDSTDTQYF
TRBJ2-1	many	-	TRBV20-1	TGCAGTGCAGAACTCGCTGAGCAGTTCTTC	CSAELAEQFF
TRBJ2-7	many	TRBD1	TRBV27	TGTGCCAGCAGACTCGGACAGGGTCCCTACGAGCAGTACTTC	CASRLGQGPYEQYF
TRBJ2-1	many	-	TRBV5-5	TGTGCCAGCAGTTATCAGGGTCTTTCCTACAATGAGCAGTTCTTC	CASSYQGLSYNEQFF
TRBJ2-7	many	-	TRBV6-2/TRBV6-3	TGTGCCAGCACTAAGGTGGGGGCAGGGGACGAGCAGTACTTC	CASTKVGAGDEQYF
TRBJ1-5	few	-	TRBV12-3/TRBV12-4	TGTGCCAGCAGTTTCTCGGGGGGCAGGGGCAATCAGCCCCAGCATTTT	CASSFSGGRGNQPQHF
TRBJ1-2	-	TRBD1	TRBV30	TGTGCCTGGTCGACCGGGACAGGGGTGACTGGCTACACCTTC	CAWSTGTGVTGYTF
TRBJ2-1	many	-	TRBV11-3	TGTGCCAGCAGCTTAGATGGACGGGCCTCCTACAATGAGCAGTTCTTC	CASSLDGRASYNEQFF
TRBJ1-1	-	-	TRBV5-6	TGTGCCAGCAGCTCCAAGTGGCAGGGGAACACTGAAGCTTTCTTT	CASSSKWQGNTEAFF
TRBJ2-5	many	-	TRBV12-3/TRBV12-4	TGTGCCAGCAGTTTGAGTGGGGCGGGCCAAGAGACCCAGTACTTC	CASSLSGAGQETQYF
TRBJ1-3	many	-	TRBV4-1	TGCGCCAGCAGCCAAGTTCTGAGCTCTGGAAACACCATATATTTT	CASSQVLSSGNTIYF
TRBJ1-2	-	-	TRBV4-3	TGCGCCAGCAGCCAAGATAGGATACGAAGGGGGTCTGGCTACACCTTC	CASSQDRIRRGSGYTF
TRBJ1-2	many	-	TRBV12-3/TRBV12-4	TGTGCCAGCAGTTTAGCCCAAACAGCGAAAACCTTC	CASSLAQTAKTF
TRBJ2-7	many	TRBD1	TRBV2	TGTGCCAGCATGTCAAGAGACAGGGGGCTCGAGCAGTACTTC	CASMSRDRGLEQYF
TRBJ1-1	-	TRBD1	TRBV5-1	TGCGCCAGCAGCTTGGCCAGCGGGACAGGGTGGGGCACTGAAGCTTTCTTT	CASSLASGTGWGTEAFF
TRBJ2-3	many	-	TRBV7-2	TGTGCCAGCAGCTTAACGCCCAAGACGCAGTATTTT	CASSLTPKTQYF
TRBJ2-7	-	-	TRBV28	TGTGCCAGCAGTCCCCCCTATAGCTCCTACGAGCAGTACTTC	CASSPPYSSYEQYF
TRBJ2-3	many	-	TRBV6-6	TGTGCCAGCAGTTATTCAGATACGCAGTATTTT	CASSYSDTQYF
TRBJ2-3	-	TRBD2	TRBV3-1	TGTGCCAGCAGCCAAGTAGCGGGAGTTCCAGATACGCAGTATTTT	CASSQVAGVPDTQYF
TRBJ1-2	many	-	TRBV2	TGTGCCAGCAGCGAGGGGTATGGCTACACCTTC	CASSEGYGYTF
TRBJ2-7	-	TRBD2	TRBV20-1	TGCAGTGCTAGCAGCTGGGCGGGAGGGCCCGAGCAGTACTTC	CSASSWAGGPEQYF
TRBJ2-7	many	TRBD1	TRBV20-1	TGCAGTGCCAAGACAGGGAATACCGACGAGCAGTACTTC	CSAKTGNTDEQYF
TRBJ2-5	few	TRBD2	TRBV5-4	TGTGCCAGCAGCTCATCGTCTAGCGGGAGGGCCGGGGAGACCCAGTACTTC	CASSSSSSGRAGETQYF
TRBJ1-2	many	-	TRBV7-9	TGTGCCAGCAGCTTGGGGGGGAGAGATGGCTACACCTTC	CASSLGGRDGYTF
TRBJ2-1	many	-	TRBV20-1	TGCAGTGCTCCCCTCGCCGGTGGACGCGGCTCCTACAATGAGCAGTTCTTC	CSAPLAGGRGSYNEQFF
TRBJ2-7	many	-	TRBV6-5	TGTGCCAGCAGTTCTGGTATAGGAAACGAGCAGTACTTC	CASSSGIGNEQYF
TRBJ2-2	many	-	TRBV20-1	TGCAGTGCTAGACCTGCTGGCGGGGAGCTGTTTTTT	CSARPAGGELFF
TRBJ2-4	few	TRBD1	TRBV2	TGTGCCAGCAGTGGGGCAGGGGGTGCCAAAAACATTCAGTACTTC	CASSGAGGAKNIQYF
TRBJ2-7	many	-	TRBV7-8	TGTGCCAGCAGCTCCGGCGGGGCCGGCGAGCAGTACTTC	CASSSGGAGEQYF
TRBJ2-1	many	TRBD2	TRBV12-3/TRBV12-4	TGTGCCAGCAGTCCCCTAGCGGGAGGCGCCCAGGAGCAGTTCTTC	CASSPLAGGAQEQFF
TRBJ1-2	many	-	TRBV3-1	TGTGCCAGCAGCCGGGCCGACAGCTTCTATGGCTACACCTTC	CASSRADSFYGYTF
TRBJ2-1	many	-	TRBV5-8	TGTGCCAGCAGCGTGGACTACAGCTCCTACAATGAGCAGTTCTTC	CASSVDYSSYNEQFF
TRBJ1-2	many	-	TRBV5-8	TGTGCCAGCAGCTTGGGGGGGTCGAGGTTCCCCTATGGCTACACCTTC	CASSLGGSRFPYGYTF
TRBJ2-7	-	-	TRBV6-5	TGCGCCAGCTCCGATTCGGGTGAGCGGTACTTC	CASSDSGERYF
TRBJ1-3	many	-	TRBV19	TGTGCCAGCCGTCTCTTCGGGGGTTCTGGAAACACCATATATTTT	CASRLFGGSGNTIYF
TRBJ1-3	many	TRBD1	TRBV7-9	TGTGCCAGCAGCGGAGGGGACAGGCGCACCTCTGGAAACACCATATATTTT	CASSGGDRRTSGNTIYF
TRBJ2-3	many	TRBD1	TRBV11-2	TGTGCCAGCAGCCAGGACAGGGTGGATACGCAGTATTTT	CASSQDRVDTQYF
TRBJ2-7	-	-	TRBV10-3	TGTGCCGTCAGAAACCATGGTGGGGCCTACGAGCAGTACTTC	CAVRNHGGAYEQYF
TRBJ2-5	many	TRBD2	TRBV7-9	TGTGCCAGCAGCTTACTCCACCGGGGGACTAGCCTTTTCTTCTCGGTCACAGAGACCCAGTACTTC	CASSLLHRGTSLFFSVTETQYF
TRBJ2-2	many	-	TRBV11-2	TGTGCCAGCAGCTTAGCTCTCGATGGCCACCCGCCCGGGGAGCTGTTTTTT	CASSLALDGHPPGELFF